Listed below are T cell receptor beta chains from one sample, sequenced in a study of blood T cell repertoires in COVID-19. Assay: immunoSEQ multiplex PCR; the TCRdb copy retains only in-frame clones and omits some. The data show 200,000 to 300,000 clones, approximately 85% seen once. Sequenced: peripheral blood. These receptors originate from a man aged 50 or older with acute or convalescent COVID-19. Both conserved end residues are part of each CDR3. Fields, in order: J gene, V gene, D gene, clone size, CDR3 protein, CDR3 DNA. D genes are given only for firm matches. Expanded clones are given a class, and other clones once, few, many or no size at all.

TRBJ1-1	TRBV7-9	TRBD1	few	CASSPGTGFFTEAFF	TGTGCCAGCAGCCCCGGGACAGGGTTTTTCACTGAAGCTTTCTTT
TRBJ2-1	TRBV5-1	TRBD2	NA	CASSPWTSGVTLEGWHNEQFF	TGCGCCAGCAGCCCCTGGACTAGCGGGGTAACGCTGGAGGGGTGGCACAATGAGCAGTTCTTC
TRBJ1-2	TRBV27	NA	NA	CASSLKGTPGYGYTF	TGTGCCAGCAGTCTAAAGGGGACTCCAGGGTATGGCTACACCTTC
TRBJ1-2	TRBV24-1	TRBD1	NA	CATSDPSGQGHYGYTF	TGTGCCACCAGTGATCCCTCGGGACAGGGACACTATGGCTACACCTTC
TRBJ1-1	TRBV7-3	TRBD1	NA	CASSATGSEAFF	TGTGCCAGCAGCGCGACAGGGTCTGAAGCTTTCTTT
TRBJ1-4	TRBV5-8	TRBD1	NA	CASKTKPGQNNEKLFF	TGTGCCAGTAAAACCAAGCCGGGACAGAATAATGAAAAACTGTTTTTT
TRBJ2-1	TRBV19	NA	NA	CASSIGRGSYNEQFF	TGTGCCAGTAGTATAGGTCGGGGTTCGTACAATGAGCAGTTCTTC
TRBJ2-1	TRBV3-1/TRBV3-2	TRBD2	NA	CASSRLAGGSEQFF	TGTGCCAGCAGCCGACTAGCGGGAGGGTCTGAGCAGTTCTTC
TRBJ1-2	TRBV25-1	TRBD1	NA	CASSVSSTGVGSYGYTF	TGTGCCAGCAGTGTCAGCTCGACAGGGGTAGGTTCCTATGGCTACACCTTC
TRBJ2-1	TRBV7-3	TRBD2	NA	CASSLAGGPSNEQFF	TGTGCCAGCAGTCTAGCGGGAGGGCCTTCCAATGAGCAGTTCTTC
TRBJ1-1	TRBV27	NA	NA	CASSLSPGNTEAFF	TGTGCCAGCAGTTTATCGCCGGGGAACACTGAAGCTTTCTTT
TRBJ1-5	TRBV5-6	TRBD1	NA	CASSLWTGAINQPQHF	TGTGCCAGCAGCTTGTGGACAGGGGCTATCAATCAGCCCCAGCATTTT
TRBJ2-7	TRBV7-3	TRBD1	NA	CASSPGQGEGEQYF	TGTGCCAGCAGCCCGGGACAGGGAGAGGGCGAGCAGTACTTC
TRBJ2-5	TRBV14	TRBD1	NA	CASSPRTGGQETQYF	TGTGCCAGCAGCCCACGGACAGGGGGGCAAGAGACCCAGTACTTC
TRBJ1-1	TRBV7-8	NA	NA	CASSLGPGKKNTEAFF	TGTGCCAGCAGCTTAGGGCCAGGGAAAAAGAACACTGAAGCTTTCTTT
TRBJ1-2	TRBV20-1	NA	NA	CSARVTSNYGYTF	TGCAGTGCTCGTGTTACATCGAACTATGGCTACACCTTC
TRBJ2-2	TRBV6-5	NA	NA	CASSIMGAGTGELFF	TGTGCCAGCAGTATCATGGGGGCCGGCACCGGGGAGCTGTTTTTT
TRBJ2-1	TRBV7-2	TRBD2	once	CASSYTGLTGEQFF	TGTGCCAGCAGCTATACGGGACTAACTGGTGAGCAGTTCTTC
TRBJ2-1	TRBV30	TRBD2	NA	CAWSVGAGGQNEQFF	TGTGCCTGGAGTGTCGGAGCGGGGGGCCAGAATGAGCAGTTCTTC
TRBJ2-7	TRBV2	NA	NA	CASSSDMSSYEQYF	TGTGCCAGCAGTTCCGACATGTCCTCCTACGAGCAGTACTTC
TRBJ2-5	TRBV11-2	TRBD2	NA	CASRSTSGVQETQYF	TGTGCCAGCAGGTCTACTAGCGGGGTTCAAGAGACCCAGTACTTC
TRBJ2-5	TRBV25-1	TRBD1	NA	CASSDRQGAQYF	TGTGCCAGCAGTGATAGACAGGGGGCCCAGTACTTC
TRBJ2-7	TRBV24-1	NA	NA	CATSDTGTATYEQYF	TGTGCCACCAGTGATACCGGGACTGCGACCTACGAGCAGTACTTC
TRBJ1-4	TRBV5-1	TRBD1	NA	CASSLMDRGEKLFF	TGCGCCAGCAGCTTGATGGACAGGGGTGAAAAACTGTTTTTT
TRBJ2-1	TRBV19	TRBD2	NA	CASSSGLAYGDEQFF	TGTGCCAGTAGTTCGGGACTAGCGTACGGGGATGAGCAGTTCTTC
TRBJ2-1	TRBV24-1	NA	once	CATSDLGGGPHEQFF	TGTGCCACCAGTGATCTGGGGGGGGGCCCTCATGAGCAGTTCTTC
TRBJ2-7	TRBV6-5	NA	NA	CASSYRVALAYEQYF	TGTGCCAGCAGTTATCGGGTTGCCCTCGCCTACGAGCAGTACTTC
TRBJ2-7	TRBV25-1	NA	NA	CASRGGVYEQYF	TGTGCCAGCAGAGGGGGGGTCTACGAGCAGTACTTC
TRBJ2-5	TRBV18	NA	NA	CASSLTGEVQETQYF	TGTGCCAGCTCACTCACCGGAGAGGTACAAGAGACCCAGTACTTC
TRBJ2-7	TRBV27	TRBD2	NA	CASSSPTSGRYEQYF	TGTGCCAGCAGTTCCCCGACTAGCGGGAGGTACGAGCAGTACTTC
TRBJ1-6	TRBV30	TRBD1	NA	CAWGPPGQGDNSPLHF	TGTGCCTGGGGCCCCCCGGGACAGGGAGATAATTCACCCCTCCACTTT
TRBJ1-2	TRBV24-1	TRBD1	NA	CATSETGTGEGYTF	TGTGCCACCAGTGAAACCGGGACAGGGGAGGGCTACACCTTC
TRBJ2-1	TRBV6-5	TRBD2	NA	CASSSRTSGRSHEQFF	TGTGCCAGCAGTTCCCGGACTAGCGGGAGGAGCCATGAGCAGTTCTTC
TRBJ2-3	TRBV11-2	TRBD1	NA	CASSLVTGGRTDTQYF	TGTGCCAGCAGCTTAGTTACAGGGGGCCGCACAGATACGCAGTATTTT
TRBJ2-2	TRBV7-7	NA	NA	CASSPRTARGTGELFF	TGTGCTAGCAGCCCGAGGACAGCCCGCGGGACCGGGGAGCTGTTTTTT
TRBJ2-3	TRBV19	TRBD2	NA	CASSSGRAADTQYF	TGTGCCAGTAGTAGCGGGAGGGCGGCAGATACGCAGTATTTT
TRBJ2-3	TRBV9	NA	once	CASSVRVAVADTQYF	TGTGCCAGCAGCGTACGGGTGGCGGTTGCAGATACGCAGTATTTT
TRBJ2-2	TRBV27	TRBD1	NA	CASTSMGRGFDTGELFF	TGTGCCAGCACCTCCATGGGCAGGGGGTTCGACACCGGGGAGCTGTTTTTT
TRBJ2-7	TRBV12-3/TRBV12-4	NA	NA	CASSPNRPYEQYF	TGTGCCAGCAGCCCTAACAGGCCGTACGAGCAGTACTTC
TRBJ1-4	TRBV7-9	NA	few	CASSTSGFNEKLFF	TGTGCCAGCAGCACATCAGGGTTTAATGAAAAACTGTTTTTT
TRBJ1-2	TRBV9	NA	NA	CASTGRRSGYTF	TGTGCCAGCACGGGTCGAAGGTCTGGCTACACCTTC
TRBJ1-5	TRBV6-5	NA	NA	CASSYGADGYQPQHF	TGTGCCAGCAGTTACGGGGCGGACGGATATCAGCCCCAGCATTTT
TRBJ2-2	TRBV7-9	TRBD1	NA	CASSPGDRATGELFF	TGTGCCAGCAGCCCGGGGGACAGGGCGACCGGGGAGCTGTTTTTT